The entry below gives a single T cell receptor beta chain sequence along with its context. The data were obtained in a study of blood T cell repertoires in COVID-19. As for the study in general: Material from acute and convalescent COVID-19 was sourced from the United States, Italy and Spain. Sources were T cells, B-cell-depleted T cells, or PBMCs; the material itself was cDNA or gDNA.

This CDR3 is built from 18 residues. CDR1 and CDR2 from the germline V gene are LGHNA and YSLEER. V was cut by 2 bases and J by 6 bases, with 22 bases left in between. Authors' methods: Counts of nucleated cells, estimated from reference gene primer amplification, were obtained. Assay used: immunoSEQ multiplex PCR; TCRdb lists only in-frame clones, some missing. The V and J calls and clone size are taken from that table; D and trimming were inferred from the DNA. The sample shows some 240,000 clones, about 79% of them seen only once. Sequenced input: peripheral blood. The V and J genes are TRBV4-3 and TRBJ1-4, with TRBD1 as a possible D gene (5 bases). The sequence came from a woman aged 40 to 55 who had recovered from COVID-19. CDR3 bases: TGCGCCAGCAGCCAAAAAAAACCTAAACCGGGACTCCATGAAAAACTGTTTTTT. As protein: CASSQKKPKPGLHEKLFF.